The 8 T cell receptor beta chains reported below all come from one sample, sequenced in a study of cytomegalovirus exposure and HLA in healthy donors. 60 Vbeta and 13 Jbeta primers were used in PCR. This table comes from immunoSEQ multiplex PCR, and its TCRdb copy is limited to in-frame clones, with some not included. Of about 140,000 clones in the sample, 70% to 85% were seen once. Sequencing was carried out using PBMCs. These receptors came from a man aged 30 to 45 in good health and CMV-seropositive.

This sequence joins TRBV5-4 and TRBJ1-2; 7 nucleotides match TRBD1. CDR1 is SGHNT and CDR2 is YYREEE in the germline V gene (reference sequence). Germline trimming cut 5 bases from V and 2 bases from J; bases unmatched to any gene: 3. The CDR3 covers 13 residues. In DNA, the CDR3 is TGTGCCAGCAGACCAGGGGGAAACTATGGCTACACCTTC. Translating gives CASRPGGNYGYTF.

This clone was observed a few times. J is TRBJ2-3 and V is TRBV7-2, with D uncertain. Trimming stripped 6 bases from V and 3 bases from J, with 13 bases between. There are 14 residues in the CDR3. The germline CDR1 and CDR2 sequences are SGHTA and FQGNSA. The DNA for the CDR3 is TGTGCCAGCAGTCGAGCTAGTCCGACAGATACGCAGTATTTT. Its protein product is CASSRASPTDTQYF.

V is TRBV5-1 and J is TRBJ2-2, with 7 bases that match TRBD2. The CDR3 is made up of 13 amino acids. Germline V gene sequence: CDR1 SGHRS, CDR2 YFSETQ. V was pared by 7 bases and J by 6 bases, with 6 bases of the junction left unmatched. CDR3 amino acids: CASRFRGAGELFF. CDR3 in DNA: TGCGCCAGCCGTTTTCGGGGGGCCGGGGAGCTGTTTTTT.

The rearrangement uses TRBV4-1 and TRBJ2-6; 11 bases line up with TRBD1. The CDR3 extends over 19 amino acids. Per the germline V gene, CDR1 is MGHRA and CDR2 is YSYEKL. Trimming removed 1 base from V and 3 bases from J; junction bases left unmatched: 8. The CDR3 DNA is TGCGCCAGCAGCCAAGCAGAGGACAGGGGGCGTCTTGGGGCCAACGTCCTGACTTTC. It codes for CASSQAEDRGRLGANVLTF.

This chain connects TRBV5-5 to TRBJ2-5, with TRBD2 as a possible D gene (6 bases). CDR3 length equals 14 residues. V lost 2 bases to trimming and J lost 5 bases, with 13 bases between them. CDR1 is SGHKS and CDR2 is YYEKEE in the germline V gene (reference sequence). CDR3 sequence (DNA): TGTGCCAGCAGCTTCCCGGGGAGGAGGGAGACCCAGTACTTC. This encodes CASSFPGRRETQYF.

The count of this clone is one. The CDR3 is CASSMDRVHTEAFF. CDR3 bases: TGTGCCAGCAGCATGGACAGGGTCCACACTGAAGCTTTCTTT. The chain has TRBV28 and TRBJ1-1, with TRBD1 matching 8 bases. The CDR3 totals 14 residues. Trimming at V came to 6 bases and at J to 3 bases, leaving 6 bases not matched to a gene. CDR1 is MDHEN, CDR2 SYDVKM, per germline.

The gene calls are TRBV7-6 and TRBJ2-2, with TRBD1 matching 7 bases. The V gene end was trimmed by 5 bases and the J gene end by 5 bases; junction bases not matched to a gene: 8. CDR1 and CDR2 from the germline V gene are SGHVS and FNYEAQ. The CDR3 runs to 15 residues. CDR3 protein: CASSTTGHVTGELFF. The CDR3 bases are TGTGCCAGCAGCACGACAGGGCATGTTACCGGGGAGCTGTTTTTT. Full variable domain (rest looked up from reference TRBV7-6 and TRBJ2-2): GAGVSQSPRYKVTKRGQDVALRCDPISGHVSLYWYRQALGQGPEFLTYFNYEAQQDKSGLPNDRFSAERPEGSISTLTIQRTEQRDSAMYRCASSTTGHVTGELFFGEGSRLTVL.

As for this clone: The CDR3 does not close with the conserved phenylalanine or tryptophan, likely indicating a read error. This chain joins TRBV19 and TRBJ1-2, with 8 nucleotides matching TRBD1. Germline lookup yields CDR1 LNHDA and CDR2 SQIVND (reference sequence). The CDR3 length is 14 residues. With V trimmed by 4 bases and J by 4 bases, 5 bases remained unmatched. The CDR3 DNA is TGTGCCAGTAGTAAAGTCGGACAGGGCTATGGCTACACCCTC. Translated, it gives CASSKVGQGYGYTL.